This entry lists 28 T cell receptor beta chains sequenced from one sample in a study of T cell responses to AZD1222 COVID-19 vaccine. Profiling relied on immunoSEQ multiplex PCR, and the TCRdb table lists in-frame clones only, not all of them. This table holds over 100,000 clones, approximately 86% found once. The sample here was peripheral blood, taken 28 days after the second AZD1222 dose. Receptors originate from an adult who received the AZD1222 COVID-19 vaccine.

The V gene is TRBV21-1, the J gene TRBJ1-3. TRBV21-1 is noted as a pseudogene. The CDR3 length is 15 residues. CDR3 sequence: CASSITTDSGNTIYF. The DNA for the CDR3 is TGTGCCAGCAGCATCACAACGGATTCTGGAAACACCATATATTTT.

This chain uses TRBV3-1 (or the pseudogene TRBV3-2) with TRBJ2-7, with TRBD2 identical over 7 bases. Losses at the gene ends were 4 bases for V and 7 bases for J; bases not matched to a gene: 4. The CDR3 is made up of 12 amino acids. Germline values: CDR1 LGHDT, CDR2 YNNKEL (reference sequence). The CDR3 loop is CASSLPGREQYF. CDR3 nucleotide sequence: TGTGCCAGCAGCCTCCCCGGGAGGGAGCAGTACTTC.

This clone was picked up one time. V gene TRBV15 combines with J gene TRBJ2-7, with a possible D match to TRBD2 (6 bases). The V end lost 1 base, the J end lost 2 bases, and 9 bases lay between the germline ends. This CDR3 region has 14 residues. The germline V gene encodes CDR1 LNHNV and CDR2 YYDKDF (reference sequence). In nucleotides, the CDR3 is TGTGCCACCAGCAGAGGGACGGGGGCCTACGAGCAGTACTTC. Translated: CATSRGTGAYEQYF.

The gene calls are TRBV7-2 and TRBJ1-2; TRBD1 might be the D (6 bases). V shed 0 bases and J shed 9 bases, with 20 bases lying between them. The CDR3 extends over 16 amino acids. CDR1 and CDR2 from the germline V gene are SGHTA and FQGNSA. This CDR3 reads CASSLALPNRARRYTF. The CDR3 DNA reads as TGTGCCAGCAGCTTAGCTCTCCCGAACAGGGCTAGGCGCTACACCTTC. Supplemented by reference TRBV7-2 and TRBJ1-2, the full variable domain reads GAGVSQSPSNKVTEKGKDVELRCDPISGHTALYWYRQSLGQGLEFLIYFQGNSAPDKSGLPSDRFSAERTGGSVSTLTIQRTQQEDSAVYLCASSLALPNRARRYTFGSGTRLTVV.

The V and J genes are TRBV2 and TRBJ2-2; D is unresolved. This CDR3 is built from 13 residues. In germline, CDR1 is SNHLY, CDR2 FYNNEI. With 4 bases removed from V and 3 bases from J, the gap between germline ends came to 6 bases. The chain's CDR3 is CASSVDDTGELFF. The DNA of the CDR3 is TGTGCCAGCAGTGTGGATGACACCGGGGAGCTGTTTTTT.

The J gene is TRBJ1-5, the V gene TRBV6-2 or TRBV6-3; 7 nucleotides agree with TRBD1. Germline CDR1 reads MNHEY; CDR2 reads SVGEGT. With V trimmed by 0 bases and J by 0 bases, 11 bases remained unmatched. The CDR3 totals 19 residues. CDR3 sequence: CASSYSDRPRGYSNQPQHF. The CDR3 DNA sequence: TGTGCCAGCAGTTACTCGGACAGGCCCCGAGGTTATAGCAATCAGCCCCAGCATTTT.

The chain is built from TRBV5-5 and TRBJ1-4; D perhaps matches TRBD1 (6 bases). Between the trimmed V and J ends, which lost 2 bases and 0 bases, there was a span of 14 bases. This CDR3 is built from 17 residues. Germline V gene sequence: CDR1 SGHKS, CDR2 YYEKEE (reference sequence). CDR3 loop: CASSFRRGQSTNEKLFF. DNA for the CDR3: TGTGCCAGCAGCTTCCGCCGAGGACAGTCAACTAATGAAAAACTGTTTTTT.

The gene calls are TRBV2 and TRBJ1-3, with TRBD1 as a possible D gene (6 bases). V lost 7 bases, J lost 3 bases, and 7 bases lay in between. The CDR3 is 12 amino acids. Germline CDR1 reads SNHLY; CDR2 reads FYNNEI. The CDR3 sequence: CASNRVGNTIYF. CDR3 DNA: TGTGCCAGCAACAGGGTTGGAAACACCATATATTTT.

The genes are TRBV3-1 (or the pseudogene TRBV3-2) and TRBJ1-2, with 10 bases matching TRBD1. Germline CDR1 LGHDT, CDR2 YNNKEL (reference sequence). The CDR3 contains 16 residues. J was trimmed by 4 bases and V by 1 base; bases with no gene match: 6. The CDR3 region is CASSQGQGAWGYGYTF. The DNA for the CDR3 is TGTGCCAGCAGCCAAGGACAGGGGGCCTGGGGCTATGGCTACACCTTC.

The rearrangement links TRBV12-5 to TRBJ1-1, with a possible D match to TRBD1 (5 bases). Trimming cost V 1 base and J 4 bases, with 13 bases left between them. This CDR3 contains 15 residues. CDR1 LGHNT and CDR2 FRNRAP come from the germline V gene. The CDR3, as DNA: TGTGCTAGTGGTTTGGACCTTGGGGGGACCACTGAAGCTTTCTTT. It is translated as CASGLDLGGTTEAFF.

The chain couples TRBV7-8 to TRBJ2-1; D may be TRBD1 (6 bases). Germline V lookup: CDR1 SGHVS, CDR2 FQNEAQ. The CDR3 has 12 residues. Trimming left V 5 bases short and J 8 bases short, with 10 bases between. The chain's CDR3 is CASSLYRDEQFF. The CDR3 nucleotides read TGTGCCAGCAGCCTATACAGGGATGAGCAGTTCTTC.

As concerns this clone: One junction end disagrees with the germline gene, perhaps due to a read error. This chain links TRBV27 with TRBJ2-1; tentative D call: TRBD2 (7 bases). CDR1 and CDR2 (germline): MNHEY, SMNVEV (reference sequence). The CDR3 spans 15 residues. The CDR3 spells CASSRQAWGGNKQFF. The DNA for the CDR3 is TGTGCCAGCAGTCGCCAAGCTTGGGGGGGCAATAAGCAGTTCTTC.

The CDR3 sequence is CASSYDRVATEAFF. In DNA form, the CDR3 reads TGTGCCAGCAGTTATGACAGGGTCGCGACTGAAGCTTTCTTT. The genes are TRBV6-2 or TRBV6-3 and TRBJ1-1; 7 bases match TRBD1. Germline V gene sequence: CDR1 MNHEY, CDR2 SVGEGT. With 3 bases clipped from V and 5 bases from J, the junction kept 6 bases outside the gene matches. This CDR3 is 14 amino acids long.

This rearrangement joins TRBV5-1 to TRBJ2-1; TRBD2 agrees at 14 bases. CDR1 SGHRS and CDR2 YFSETQ come from the germline V gene. The CDR3 has 18 amino acids. Trimming took 3 bases from V and 0 from J; bases not matched to a gene: 5. CDR3 loop: CASSSGLAGESSYNEQFF. The CDR3 bases are TGCGCCAGCAGCTCGGGACTAGCGGGGGAGAGCTCCTACAATGAGCAGTTCTTC.

V usage is TRBV7-9 and J usage is TRBJ1-2; 8 bases align to TRBD1. V was pared by 3 bases and J by 4 bases, with 4 bases of the junction left unmatched. CDR3 length: 14 residues. Germline V gene lookup returns CDR1 SEHNR and CDR2 FQNEAQ (reference sequence). CDR3 sequence reads: CASSLGQAGYGYTF. The DNA for the CDR3 is TGTGCCAGCAGCTTGGGACAGGCGGGCTATGGCTACACCTTC.

The chain carries TRBV6-5 and TRBJ2-3; possibly TRBD2 for D (5 bases). The CDR3 has 12 residues. Trimming stripped 8 bases from V and 1 base from J, with 7 bases between. CDR1 is MNHEY, CDR2 SVGAGI, per germline. CDR3: CASRRGTDTQYF. The CDR3 DNA reads TGTGCCAGCCGGCGGGGCACAGATACGCAGTATTTT.

This chain links TRBV9 with TRBJ1-3; D may be TRBD1 (5 bases). The CDR3 loop spans 16 amino acids. Trimming removed 0 bases from V and 1 base from J, with 11 bases in between. In germline, CDR1 is SGDLS, CDR2 YYNGEE. CDR3 sequence: CASSVGRVGSGNTIYF. The CDR3 DNA reads as TGTGCCAGCAGCGTAGGCAGGGTTGGATCTGGAAACACCATATATTTT.

This chain connects TRBV6-2 or TRBV6-3 to TRBJ2-7; D call uncertain. Trimming removed 0 bases from V and 3 bases from J, with 12 bases in between. The CDR3 is made up of 15 amino acids. Germline-derived CDR1 and CDR2 are MNHEY and SVGEGT. The CDR3 region is CASSYSRSGHYEQYF. The CDR3 DNA reads as TGTGCCAGCAGTTACTCGCGGAGTGGCCACTACGAGCAGTACTTC.

The genes are TRBV7-9 and TRBJ1-1; D is unresolved. CDR3 size: 16 residues. Per the germline V gene, CDR1 is SEHNR and CDR2 is FQNEAQ (reference sequence). V lost 6 bases and J 1 base, leaving 18 bases between the germline ends. The CDR3 reads CASRATGGRGNTEAFF. Here the CDR3 DNA reads TGTGCCAGCAGAGCTACGGGAGGGAGAGGGAACACTGAAGCTTTCTTT.

This clone appeared once. The V and J genes are TRBV6-4 and TRBJ2-3; the D is unclear. V was pared by 5 bases and J by 6 bases, with 12 bases between. Germline V gene lookup returns CDR1 MRHNA and CDR2 SNTAGT. The CDR3 spans 13 residues. The CDR3 protein is CASSTEMGDTQYF. In DNA, the CDR3 is TGTGCCAGCAGTACAGAGATGGGGGATACGCAGTATTTT.

The V gene is TRBV5-1, the J gene TRBJ2-5; TRBD2 agrees at 7 bases. Trimming at V came to 3 bases and at J to 5 bases, leaving 4 bases not matched to a gene. The CDR3 consists of 13 residues. CDR1 and CDR2 from the germline V gene are SGHRS and YFSETQ. The CDR3 is CASSSEGGETQYF. The CDR3 coding sequence is TGCGCCAGCAGCTCCGAGGGAGGGGAGACCCAGTACTTC.

This chain uses TRBV5-1 with TRBJ2-7, with D possibly being TRBD1 (6 bases). Between the trimmed V and J ends, which lost 4 bases and 5 bases, there was a span of 19 bases. CDR1 SGHRS and CDR2 YFSETQ come from the germline V gene. This CDR3 spans 15 amino acids. The CDR3 here is CASSPRGIAIDEQYF. CDR3 in DNA: TGCGCCAGCAGCCCCAGGGGCATCGCAATAGACGAGCAGTACTTC.

This sequence joins TRBV27 and TRBJ2-5; D unclear. Trimming removed 2 bases at V and 5 bases at J, with 9 bases between. The CDR3 loop spans 13 amino acids. Germline CDR1 and CDR2: MNHEY and SMNVEV (reference sequence). DNA for the CDR3: TGTGCCAGCAGTTTAACTCATAGCGAGACCCAGTACTTC. It is translated as CASSLTHSETQYF.

The chain links TRBV6-5 to TRBJ1-1, with D possibly TRBD1 on 6 matching bases. Germline CDR1 is MNHEY and CDR2 is SVGAGI. V was trimmed by 4 bases and J by 5 bases, leaving 17 bases between them. There are 15 residues in the CDR3. CDR3: CASSLGLGAGTEAFF. The CDR3 region has the DNA TGTGCCAGCAGTTTGGGGTTGGGGGCGGGTACTGAAGCTTTCTTT.

The genes are TRBV10-3 and TRBJ1-2; D is perhaps TRBD1 (6 bases). CDR1 ENHRY and CDR2 SYGVKD come from the germline V gene. This CDR3 region has 14 residues. Trimming pared 6 bases from V and 4 bases from J, leaving 15 bases between. Here the CDR3 DNA reads TGTGCCATCAGGGGGGACACCGGCCCCTATGGCTACACCTTC. It encodes CAIRGDTGPYGYTF.

The V gene is TRBV7-2, the J gene TRBJ1-2; 12 bases agree with TRBD1. Trimming cost V 5 bases and J 4 bases; bases outside gene matches: 5. CDR1 is SGHTA and CDR2 is FQGNSA in the germline V gene. The CDR3 totals 15 residues. CDR3 DNA: TGTGCCAGCAGCCCCGGGACAGGGGGCGGCTATGGCTACACCTTC. Translating it yields CASSPGTGGGYGYTF.

The chain combines TRBV29-1 with TRBJ1-1; no firm D call. The germline CDR1 and CDR2 sequences are SQVTM and ANQGSEA. The V end was cut by 5 bases, the J end by 9 bases, with 13 bases between. This CDR3 is 11 amino acids long. This CDR3 reads CSVFGDEQAFF. CDR3 DNA: TGCAGCGTTTTCGGCGACGAACAAGCTTTCTTT.

The chain carries TRBV28 and TRBJ1-3; D possibly corresponds to TRBD1 (6 bases). Germline V CDR1 and CDR2: MDHEN, SYDVKM. The CDR3 sequence is 15 residues long. The ends were cut back, 3 bases at V and 3 bases at J, with 12 bases in the middle. CDR3 DNA: TGTGCCAGCAGTTTGGTAGGGGGGTTTGGAAACACCATATATTTT. It yields the protein CASSLVGGFGNTIYF.